The following is a T cell receptor (beta chain) sequence with its context. The V and J ends lost 8 bases and 6 bases respectively, with 9 bases between them. Germline V gene sequence: CDR1 DFQATT, CDR2 SNEGSKA (reference sequence). This CDR3 comprises 10 residues. The entry originates in a study of T-cell reconstitution after alpha-beta-depleted transplantation in children. The TCRbeta library incorporated unique molecular identifiers. TCRdb processed the PCR reads anew with MiXCR; each CDR3 protein has one entry. The sample has 350,000 to 500,000 distinct CDR3 sequences; over 40% are singletons. This chain uses TRBV20-1 with TRBJ2-3, with D uncertain. The sequenced sample was PBMCs, obtained before TCRalphabeta/CD19-depleted stem cell transplant. The receptor's source is a girl aged 2-10 years with aplastic anemia, due to receive a stem cell transplant. The CDR3 is CSSKRDTQYF. CDR3 in DNA: TGCAGTTCAAAGAGGGATACGCAGTATTTT.